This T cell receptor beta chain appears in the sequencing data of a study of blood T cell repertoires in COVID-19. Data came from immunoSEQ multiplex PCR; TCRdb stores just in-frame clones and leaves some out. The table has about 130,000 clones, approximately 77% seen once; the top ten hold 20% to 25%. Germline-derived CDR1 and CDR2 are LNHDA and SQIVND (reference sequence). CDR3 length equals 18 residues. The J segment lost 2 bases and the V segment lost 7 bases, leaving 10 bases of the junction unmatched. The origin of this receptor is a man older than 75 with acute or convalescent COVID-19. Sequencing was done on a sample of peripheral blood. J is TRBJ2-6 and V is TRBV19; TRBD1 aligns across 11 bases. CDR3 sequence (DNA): TGTGCCAGTACCATGGACAGGGGGCGCCAGGCTGGGGCCAACGTCCTGACTTTC. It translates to CASTMDRGRQAGANVLTF.